This T cell receptor (beta chain) was captured in a study of blood T cell repertoires in COVID-19. In the authors' methods: Counts of nucleated cells, estimated from reference gene primer amplification, were obtained. Libraries were prepared by immunoSEQ multiplex PCR; TCRdb keeps only in-frame clonotypes and omits some of them. V and J calls and clone size are given by that table; D and trimming were obtained from the DNA. The table includes approximately 180,000 clones, 80% to 90% detected once. Assignment of participants to cohorts was predicated upon participant-reported clinical history. Trimming cost V 8 bases and J 4 bases, with 21 bases left between them. Germline V CDR1 and CDR2: GTSNPN, SVGIG (reference sequence). The CDR3 is made up of 16 amino acids.

This chain links TRBV30 with TRBJ2-6; D possibly corresponds to TRBD1 (6 bases). This clonotype was sampled from a woman in her 40s with acute COVID-19. Input material: PBMCs or T cells enriched from blood (not recorded which). The CDR3 DNA reads TGTGCCCTCACTCCGGGACATGGAACGGGGGCCAACGTCCTGACTTTC. Translation: CALTPGHGTGANVLTF.